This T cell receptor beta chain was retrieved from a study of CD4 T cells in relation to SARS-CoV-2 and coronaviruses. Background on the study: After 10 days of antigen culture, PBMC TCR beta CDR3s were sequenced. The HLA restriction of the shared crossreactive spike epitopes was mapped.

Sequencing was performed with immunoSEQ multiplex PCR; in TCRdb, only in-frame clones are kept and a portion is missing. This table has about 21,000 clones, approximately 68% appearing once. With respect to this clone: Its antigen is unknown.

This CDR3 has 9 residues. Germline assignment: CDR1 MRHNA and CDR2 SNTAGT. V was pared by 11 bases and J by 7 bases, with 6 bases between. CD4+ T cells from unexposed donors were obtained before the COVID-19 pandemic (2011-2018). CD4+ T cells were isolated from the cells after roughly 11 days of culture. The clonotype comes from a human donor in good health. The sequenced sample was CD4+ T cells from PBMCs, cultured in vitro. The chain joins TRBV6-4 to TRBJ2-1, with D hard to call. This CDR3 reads CACLNEQFF. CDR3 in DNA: TGTGCCTGCTTAAATGAGCAGTTCTTC.